What follows describes a single T cell receptor (beta chain). This clone's antigen is unknown. No clone much larger than this one lies a single base away; base qualities are absent. Using the deep immunoSEQ assay, TCR CDR3 regions were amplified from genomic DNA by multiplex PCR. Extracted genomic DNA from each cell subset was distributed evenly across all wells of several immunoSEQ 96-well plates, and each plate was treated as a replicate. For sorted subsets, roughly 200 ng genomic DNA, equal to 25,000 to 35,000 T cell genomes, was loaded into each replicate PCR. Purified libraries were measured with a Qubit 3.0 fluorometer, size-checked on a Bioanalyzer 2100, and measured again with the KAPA Library Quantification kit. Every immunoSEQ 96-well plate was sequenced on a dedicated single-read 150-cycle Illumina NextSeq 550 flow cell. Per the source publication's procedure: Because the immunoSEQ output included only junctional sequences and no quality scores, the filtering could not be the same as the filtering used for full-length reads. Sequences were annotated with PyIR, a Python wrapper for IgBLAST v1.9, and V/J genes and CDR3 were assigned using IMGT germline references. Reads were removed for weak V/J assignments (E-value above 1e-6), missing CDR3, stop codons, out-of-frame junctions, or ambiguous translated residues. V3J clonotypes were defined as sequences sharing an identical inferred V gene, J gene, and CDR3 amino acid sequence. To compute the percentage overlap between repertoires, the number of shared unique clonotypes was divided by the size of the smaller repertoire. Richness of each repertoire was evaluated using RTK rarefaction, the Chao1 estimator, and Recon v2.1 estimates of unobserved clonotypes. Generation probabilities for all TCRbeta clonotypes obtained by the gDNA method from a handful of donors were computed using OLGA. Imported from immuneACCESS, the table was reduced by TCRdb to in-frame sequences with V and J called. These copies leave out some clones; in studies compared against another copy, an unresolved V gene accounts for under half, and the cause of the remainder is not known. V, J and clone size reflect that table, while D and trimming were determined from the DNA. In this sample the table shows around 2,000,000 clones, roughly 94% of which occur a single time. The top ten clones comprise approximately 1.2% of the sample.

CD8 naive samples were CD45RO-negative cells positively selected for CCR7, giving a CD45RA+CCR7+ population that excluded TemRA cells. The donors were healthy, HIV-negative adults with no recently reported acute infections or vaccinations. Every donor was a Caucasian adult living in Nashville, Tennessee, USA. Blood was collected by leukapheresis, and PBMCs were isolated by Ficoll-Histopaque density gradient centrifugation and then cryopreserved in liquid nitrogen vapor phase. Analytical flow cytometry was used to check the purity and quantity of each magnetically sorted T cell population. Genomic DNA was isolated from each sorted fraction and quantified by UV absorbance on a Nanodrop 2000c. The source of the sample is a study of shared clonotypes between healthy human individuals (dated by TCRdb to 2018 to 2020). About the full investigation: The cohort comprised a couple of women and a few men aged 18 to 49 years. For each donor, three plates each were used for CD4 naive and CD4 memory, two plates were used for CD8 naive, and one plate was used for CD8 memory. Each donor's leukapheresis produced roughly between roughly 0.94 and 9.5 billion PBMCs. Libraries were prepared and TCR repertoires were sequenced by different laboratories using diverse techniques, in order to increase sequencing depth and limit assay-specific biases. To estimate repertoire size and how much clonotypes are shared between individuals, the study performed deep sequencing of blood TCR repertoires from a handful of healthy adults.

V and J are truncated by 2 bases and 3 bases respectively, leaving an intervening sequence of 17 bases. Including the terminal cysteine and phenylalanine, the CDR3 comprises 16 residues. CDR3 DNA is the only sequence kept; it has 48 bases, read in frame from the first base. In the germline V gene, CDR1 corresponds to MDHEN and CDR2 to SYDVKM. Overall results and qualifications from the work: Rarefaction of sorted-subset datasets indicated incomplete sequencing despite the large sequencing depth. Across a few donors, approximately 5% of naive CD4, around 3.5% of naive CD8, 2% to 2.5% of memory CD4, and 0.4% of memory CD8 clonotypes were shared. Sampling was limited to blood, and TCR repertoires in tissue likely differ from TCR repertoires in blood. The genetic and exposure-history diversity represented was limited by the small number of donors. Compared with non-shared clonotypes, clonotypes shared by all four sorted-subset donors had higher generation probabilities. Based on pairwise subsampling, the degree of clonotype sharing among donors was expected to be affected by sequencing depth. Larger estimated clonotype richness was generally found for naive subsets than for memory subsets.

This receptor was identified in a man younger than 35 in good health. The sequence joins TRBV28 to TRBJ2-7; the D match is possibly TRBD1 or TRBD2, with 5 bases aligned in each. Sample: naive CD8+ T cells sorted from blood. Per the publication, the cell subset or site label means: CD45RA+CCR7+. At the DNA level, the sequence is TGTGCCAGCAGTTTACGGGGTGGGGCTCACTACTACGAGCAGTACTTC. This sequence encodes CASSLRGGAHYYEQYF.